The clone carrying this T cell receptor beta chain turned up a few times. Its antigen is not known. This sample stems from a study of cytomegalovirus exposure and HLA in healthy donors. Regarding the study as a whole: Later analysis indicated greater clonal expansion among HLA-associated TCR beta chains than among equally common other chains. Previous analysis showed most TCR beta V segments were productive about 87% or about 30% of the time. Later analysis showed most CMV-associated TCR beta chains appearing HLA-restricted. Through in vitro validation, a few CMV-associated chains were shown to be specific for CMV antigens.

The PCR contained 60 Vbeta and 13 Jbeta primers. Assay: immunoSEQ multiplex PCR; the TCRdb copy retains only in-frame clones and omits some. Counted here are about 160,000 clones, roughly 85% occurring once; the ten biggest clones make up 1%. Trimming removed 11 bases from V and 3 bases from J, with 10 bases in between. The CDR3 runs 11 residues. Germline V lookup: CDR1 WSHSY, CDR2 SAAADI. V gene TRBV10-2 combines with J gene TRBJ1-1; D is ambiguous. The sequenced material came from PBMCs. This clonotype was sampled from a boy aged 2 to 10 in good health and CMV-seronegative. CDR3 sequence: CAARLDTEAFF. The DNA for the CDR3 is TGCGCCGCCAGATTGGACACTGAAGCTTTCTTT.